A selection of T cell receptor beta chains follows, all from one sample in a study of shared clonotypes between healthy human individuals. Clones were sequenced by immunoSEQ multiplex PCR, and TCRdb holds only the in-frame ones, with some missing. This table holds 450,000 to 500,000 clones, 70% to 80% found once. The specimen sequenced was PBMCs. Every receptor here comes from a woman between 40 and 55 years old in good health. Some clones in this sample may be carry-over from other donors' samples. CDR3s include the opening cysteine and the closing phenylalanine or tryptophan. A D gene is named only where the DNA matches it firmly. Size is stated for part of the rows, as once, few or many counts, or as a class when the clone is expanded.

V: TRBV18
size: .
D: .
J: TRBJ2-7
length: 14
CDR3: CASSPGTGTYEQYF
DNA: TGTGCCAGCTCACCAGGGACGGGGACCTACGAGCAGTACTTC

V: TRBV6-5
size: .
D: .
J: TRBJ2-3
length: 14
CDR3: CASISSREMDTQYF
DNA: TGTGCCAGCATAAGTTCCCGGGAGATGGATACGCAGTATTTT

V: TRBV7-7
size: few
D: .
J: TRBJ2-3
length: 14
CDR3: CASSLGGYTDTQYF
DNA: TGTGCTAGCAGCTTAGGCGGATACACAGATACGCAGTATTTT

V: TRBV5-4
size: few
D: TRBD1
J: TRBJ2-1
length: 14
CDR3: CASSIGQGWDEQFF
DNA: TGTGCCAGCAGCATTGGACAGGGGTGGGATGAGCAGTTCTTC

V: TRBV7-2
size: .
D: TRBD2
J: TRBJ2-7
length: 16
CDR3: CASSLARRLAGYEQYF
DNA: TGTGCCAGCAGCTTAGCGAGAAGACTAGCGGGCTACGAGCAGTACTTC

V: TRBV7-2
size: .
D: TRBD2
J: TRBJ2-7
length: 16
CDR3: CASSTTSGSLRNEQYF
DNA: TGTGCCAGCAGCACAACTAGCGGGAGTTTACGTAATGAGCAGTACTTC

V: TRBV28
size: .
D: TRBD2
J: TRBJ2-3
length: 15
CDR3: CASSISGTVSDTQYF
DNA: TGTGCCAGCAGCATTAGCGGGACGGTATCAGATACGCAGTATTTT

V: TRBV11-2
size: .
D: .
J: TRBJ1-3
length: 13
CDR3: CASSSSGGNTIYF
DNA: TGTGCCAGCAGCTCCTCGGGCGGAAACACCATATATTTT

V: TRBV7-9
size: .
D: .
J: TRBJ1-1
length: 11
CDR3: CASGEGTEAFF
DNA: TGTGCCAGCGGTGAGGGCACTGAAGCTTTCTTT

V: TRBV7-3
size: .
D: .
J: TRBJ1-2
length: 11
CDR3: CAGTFMYGYTF
DNA: TGTGCCGGGACGTTTATGTATGGCTACACCTTC

V: TRBV6-5
size: .
D: .
J: TRBJ1-5
length: 15
CDR3: CASSYSSGSNQPQHF
DNA: TGTGCCAGCAGTTACTCGTCCGGGAGCAATCAGCCCCAGCATTTT

V: TRBV30
size: .
D: .
J: TRBJ1-2
length: 15
CDR3: CACGGGPEANYGYTF
DNA: TGTGCCTGTGGGGGAGGGCCCGAAGCTAACTATGGCTACACCTTC

V: TRBV27
size: .
D: TRBD1
J: TRBJ2-1
length: 15
CDR3: CASSPPGTDYNEQFF
DNA: TGTGCCAGCTCGCCCCCAGGGACAGACTACAATGAGCAGTTCTTC

V: TRBV30
size: .
D: .
J: TRBJ2-7
length: 13
CDR3: CAWSLGGSYEQYF
DNA: TGTGCCTGGAGTTTGGGGGGATCCTACGAGCAGTACTTC

V: TRBV19
size: .
D: .
J: TRBJ2-7
length: 15
CDR3: CASSIAAQRFYEQYF
DNA: TGTGCCAGTAGTATAGCCGCGCAGAGGTTCTACGAGCAGTACTTC

V: TRBV5-1
size: .
D: .
J: TRBJ1-5
length: 13
CDR3: CASSLAANQPQHF
DNA: TGCGCCAGCAGCTTGGCAGCTAATCAGCCCCAGCATTTT

V: TRBV9
size: .
D: TRBD1
J: TRBJ2-7
length: 16
CDR3: CASSAGTGLGFYEQYF
DNA: TGTGCCAGCAGCGCCGGGACAGGCTTAGGTTTCTACGAGCAGTACTTC